This T cell receptor (beta chain) was sequenced for a study of shared clonotypes between healthy human individuals. Study conclusions and caveats: The sampled material consisted only of blood, and tissue repertoires are likely to differ. Some naive CD4 clonotypes, 4.5% to 5.5%, turned up in common across a few donors. Incomplete sequencing of sorted subsets was indicated by rarefaction despite large depth.

Note on this clone: Its antigen is undetermined.

Germline V lookup: CDR1 SGHNT, CDR2 YENEEA. The CDR3 covers 14 residues. V lost 5 bases and J lost 3; bases outside the gene matches: 4. Every one of the donors was a Caucasian adult that lived in Nashville, Tennessee. Profiling relied on immunoSEQ multiplex PCR, and the TCRdb table lists in-frame clones only, not all of them. The sample yields almost 750,000 clones, roughly 72% seen once. The chain uses TRBV11-3 and TRBJ2-5; 9 nucleotides match TRBD1. This TCR was sampled from a woman younger than 45 in good health. The source material was memory CD4+ T cells sorted from blood. Subset noted: CD45RA-negative fraction. CDR3 DNA sequence: TGTGCCAGCAGCCAGAGGACAGGGGAAGAGACCCAGTACTTC. Translating it yields CASSQRTGEETQYF.